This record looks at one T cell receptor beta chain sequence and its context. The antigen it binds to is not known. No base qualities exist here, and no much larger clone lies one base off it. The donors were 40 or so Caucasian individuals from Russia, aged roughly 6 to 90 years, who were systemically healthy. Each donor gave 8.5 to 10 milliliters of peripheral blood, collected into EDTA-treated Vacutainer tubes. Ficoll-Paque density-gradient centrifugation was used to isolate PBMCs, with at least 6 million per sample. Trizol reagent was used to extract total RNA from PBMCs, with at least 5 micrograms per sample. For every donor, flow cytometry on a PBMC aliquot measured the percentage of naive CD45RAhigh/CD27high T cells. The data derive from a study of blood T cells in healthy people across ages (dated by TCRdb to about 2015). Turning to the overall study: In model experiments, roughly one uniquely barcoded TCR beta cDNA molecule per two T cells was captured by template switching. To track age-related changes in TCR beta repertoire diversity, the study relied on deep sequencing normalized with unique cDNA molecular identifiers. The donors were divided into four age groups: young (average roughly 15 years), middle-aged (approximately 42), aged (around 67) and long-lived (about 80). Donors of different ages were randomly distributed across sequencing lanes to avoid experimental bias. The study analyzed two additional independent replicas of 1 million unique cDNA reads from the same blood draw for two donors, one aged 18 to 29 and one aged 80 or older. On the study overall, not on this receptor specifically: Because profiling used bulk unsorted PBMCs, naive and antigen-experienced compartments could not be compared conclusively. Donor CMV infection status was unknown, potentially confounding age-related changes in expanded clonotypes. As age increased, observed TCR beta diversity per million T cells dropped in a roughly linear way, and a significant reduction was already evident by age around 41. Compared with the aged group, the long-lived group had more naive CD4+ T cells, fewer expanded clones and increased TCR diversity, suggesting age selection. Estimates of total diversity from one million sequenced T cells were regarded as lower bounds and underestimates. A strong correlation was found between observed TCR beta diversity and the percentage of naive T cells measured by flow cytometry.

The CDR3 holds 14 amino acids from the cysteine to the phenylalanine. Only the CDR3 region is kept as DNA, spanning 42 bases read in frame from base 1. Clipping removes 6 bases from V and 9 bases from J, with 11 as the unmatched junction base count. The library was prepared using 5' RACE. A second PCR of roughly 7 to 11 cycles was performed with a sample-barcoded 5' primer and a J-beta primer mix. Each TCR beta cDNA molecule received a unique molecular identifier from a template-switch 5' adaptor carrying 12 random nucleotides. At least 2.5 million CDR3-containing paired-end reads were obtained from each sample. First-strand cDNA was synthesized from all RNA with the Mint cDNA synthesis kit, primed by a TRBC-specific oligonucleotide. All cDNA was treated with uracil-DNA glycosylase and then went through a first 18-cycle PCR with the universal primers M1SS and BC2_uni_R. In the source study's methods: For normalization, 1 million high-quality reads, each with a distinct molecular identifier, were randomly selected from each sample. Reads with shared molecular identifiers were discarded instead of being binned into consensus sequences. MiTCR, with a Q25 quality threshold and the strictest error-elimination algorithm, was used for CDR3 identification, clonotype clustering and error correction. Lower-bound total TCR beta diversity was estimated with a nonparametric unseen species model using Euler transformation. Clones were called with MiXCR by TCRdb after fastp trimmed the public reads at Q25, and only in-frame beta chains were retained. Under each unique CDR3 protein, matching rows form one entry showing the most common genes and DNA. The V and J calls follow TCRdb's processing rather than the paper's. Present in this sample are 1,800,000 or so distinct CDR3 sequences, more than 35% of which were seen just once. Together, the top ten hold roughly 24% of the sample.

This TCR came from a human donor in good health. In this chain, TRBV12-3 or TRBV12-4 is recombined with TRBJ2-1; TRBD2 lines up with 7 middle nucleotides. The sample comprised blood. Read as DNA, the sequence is TGTGCCAGCAGCCCAGGGAGCGGGGTTGGTGAGCAGTTCTTC. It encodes CASSPGSGVGEQFF.